This TCR beta chain came from a study of human T cells and chemical hapten exposure. TCRdb re-called the RACE reads with MiXCR, one entry per CDR3 protein. The repertoire holds tens of thousands of distinct CDR3 sequences, over 7% seen once, with more than 1.5% in the top ten. The germline CDR1 and CDR2 sequences are SEHNR and FQNEAQ (reference sequence). There are 15 residues in the CDR3. V lost 5 bases and J lost 1, with 12 bases in between. Indicated time point: healthy volunteer bleed at 6 weeks. Unfractionated whole blood served as the source for total RNA extraction. The chain is built from TRBV7-9 and TRBJ1-5; TRBD1 might be the D (6 bases). The source material was whole blood. This clonotype was obtained from a male donor in good health. Some clones in this sample may be carry-over from other donors' samples. CDR3 in DNA: TGTGCCAGCAGCCTAATAGGGACAAGCAATCAGCCCCAGCATTTT. Amino acid sequence: CASSLIGTSNQPQHF. The variable domain in full, with the rest retrieved from reference TRBV7-9 and TRBJ1-5, is DTGVSQNPRHKITKRGQNVTFRCDPISEHNRLYWYRQTLGQGPEFLTYFQNEAQLEKSRLLSDRFSAERPKGSFSTLEIQRTEQGDSAMYLCASSLIGTSNQPQHFGDGTRLSIL.